This paragraph reports one T cell receptor (beta chain). This clone was observed a handful of times. This receptor's antigen is unknown. Nothing much larger sits one base from this clone, and base qualities are not available. Genomic DNA was extracted from sorted cells for sequencing of the TCRbeta CDR3 region. The immunoSEQ Assay was used to sequence the TCRbeta CDR3 regions. In TCRdb, the immuneACCESS table is reduced to in-frame sequences with V and J assigned. These tables do not hold every clone; where another copy was compared, an unresolved V gene accounts for under half, and the others remain unexplained. This sample holds more than 40,000 clones; around nine tenths were observed only once. About 9.3% of the sample lies in the top ten. Patients with a history of autoimmune disease or receiving systemic immunosuppression were excluded from the trial. In every dose cohort, peripheral blood was drawn for TCR sequencing at baseline, cycle 4 day 1, and cycle 7 day 1. Samples were obtained from an open-label, multicenter, first-in-human phase I dose-escalation trial of ivuxolimab. The trial enrolled adults with locally advanced or metastatic head and neck squamous cell, hepatocellular, melanoma or renal cell carcinoma. CD4+ and CD8+ T cells were sorted separately from peripheral blood before TCR sequencing.

There are 15 amino acids in the CDR3, from cysteine to phenylalanine inclusive. Only the CDR3 region is kept as DNA, spanning 45 bases read in frame from base 1. The germline V gene sets CDR1 to LGHNT and CDR2 to FRNRAP. A distance of 14 bases separates the germline ends of V and J, which lose 1 base and 7 bases respectively. The data were taken from a study of OX40 agonist ivuxolimab in advanced cancers. For the study in its entirety: Ivuxolimab was an agonistic, fully human IgG2 monoclonal antibody directed against OX40 (CD134), a costimulatory receptor. Intravenous ivuxolimab was administered to patients every 2 weeks at six dose levels: 0.01, 0.1, 0.3, 1.5, 3 and 10 mg/kg. Among the roughly 52 dose-escalation patients, around 20 had hepatocellular carcinoma, about 15 melanoma, 9 renal cell carcinoma and 9 head and neck cancer. A male proportion of almost 85% and a mean age of 60 years, ranging from 23 to 79, were recorded for the dose-escalation cohort. Patients were allowed to have had prior anti-PD-1, anti-PD-L1 or anti-CTLA-4 therapy, and approximately 40% of the dose-escalation patients had previously received checkpoint inhibitors. Partial responses were achieved by three dose-escalation patients, of whom one had hepatocellular carcinoma and two had cutaneous melanoma. Peripheral TCRbeta sequencing was intended to test whether TCR sequence diversity was altered and clonal T-cell expansion was caused by ivuxolimab. The paper covers the monotherapy dose-escalation part of the phase I ivuxolimab trial, which included N of about 56 patients.

Results and caveats for the whole study, not just this receptor: At doses of 0.1 to 3.0 mg/kg, clonal expansion of both CD4+ and CD8+ T cells in blood was seen between baseline and week 6. In partial responders in the 0.1-3.0 mg/kg groups, normalized peripheral clonal expansion was found to be among the lowest, especially among CD8+ T cells. Low levels of normalized T-cell clonal expansion were also seen in some patients who did not respond. After ivuxolimab, more expanded clones were found on average in CD8+ T cells than in CD4+ T cells. The antigen specificity of the peripheral T cells that underwent clonal expansion was not determined.

The origin of this receptor is an adult with an advanced solid tumor such as melanoma, head and neck, liver or kidney cancer. This sample comprised CD4+ or CD8+ T cells sorted from blood, obtained in a trial of the OX40 agonist ivuxolimab. The chain is made from TRBV12-5 and TRBJ1-5; the D region possibly corresponds to TRBD1 (6 bases align). The CDR3 loop reads CASGLDLGGDQPQHF. The DNA is TGTGCTAGTGGTTTGGACCTAGGGGGAGACCAGCCCCAGCATTTT.